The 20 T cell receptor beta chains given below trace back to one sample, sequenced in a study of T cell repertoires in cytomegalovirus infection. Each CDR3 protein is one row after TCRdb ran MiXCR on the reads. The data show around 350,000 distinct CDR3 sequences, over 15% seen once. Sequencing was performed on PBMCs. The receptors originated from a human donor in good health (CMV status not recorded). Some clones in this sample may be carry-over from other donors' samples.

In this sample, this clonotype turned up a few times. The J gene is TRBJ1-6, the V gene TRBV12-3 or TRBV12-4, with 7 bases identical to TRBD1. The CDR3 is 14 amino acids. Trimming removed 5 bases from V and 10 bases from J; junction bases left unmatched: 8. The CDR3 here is CASSNAPTGSPLHF. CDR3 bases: TGTGCCAGCAGTAATGCACCGACAGGGTCACCCCTCCACTTT.

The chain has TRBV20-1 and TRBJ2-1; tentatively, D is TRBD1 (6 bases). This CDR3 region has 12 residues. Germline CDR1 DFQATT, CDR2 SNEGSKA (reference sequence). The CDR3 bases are TGCAGCTCCAGGGGCCCCTACAATGAGCAGTTCTTC. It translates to CSSRGPYNEQFF.

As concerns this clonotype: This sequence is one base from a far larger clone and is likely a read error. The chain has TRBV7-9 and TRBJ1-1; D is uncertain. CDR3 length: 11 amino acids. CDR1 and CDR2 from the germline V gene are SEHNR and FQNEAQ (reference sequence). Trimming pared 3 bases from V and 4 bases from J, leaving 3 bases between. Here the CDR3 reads CASSFSTEAFF. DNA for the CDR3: TGTGCCAGCAGCTTTAGCACTGAAGCTTTCTTT.

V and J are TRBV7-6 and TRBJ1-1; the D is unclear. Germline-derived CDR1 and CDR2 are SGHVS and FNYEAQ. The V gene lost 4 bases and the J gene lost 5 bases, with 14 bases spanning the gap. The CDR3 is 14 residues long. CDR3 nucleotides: TGTGCCAGCAGCTGGCAGGAGTATAGGACTGAAGCTTTCTTT. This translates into CASSWQEYRTEAFF.

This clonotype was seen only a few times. The CDR3 DNA follows: TGCAGTGCGGAACCTCAGGGGGTAGGAACCTACAATGAGCAGTTCTTC. This translates into CSAEPQGVGTYNEQFF. The chain combines TRBV20-1 with TRBJ2-1; 7 bases agree with TRBD1. V shed 6 bases, J shed 2 bases, and the junction held 13 bases outside the gene matches. Germline V lookup: CDR1 DFQATT, CDR2 SNEGSKA (reference sequence). The CDR3 runs to 16 residues.

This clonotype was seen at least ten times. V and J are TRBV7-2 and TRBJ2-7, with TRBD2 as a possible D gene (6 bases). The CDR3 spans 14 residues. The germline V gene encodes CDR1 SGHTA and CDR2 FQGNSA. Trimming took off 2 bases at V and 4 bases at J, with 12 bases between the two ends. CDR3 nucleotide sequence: TGTGCCAGCAGCTTAACCAGCGGGTTTTACGAGCAGTACTTC. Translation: CASSLTSGFYEQYF.

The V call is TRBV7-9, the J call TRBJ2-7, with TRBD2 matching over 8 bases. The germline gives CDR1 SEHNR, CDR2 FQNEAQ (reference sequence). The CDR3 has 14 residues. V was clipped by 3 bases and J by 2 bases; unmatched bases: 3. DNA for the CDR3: TGTGCCAGCAGCTTGGGACTAGACCCCTACGAGCAGTACTTC. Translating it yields CASSLGLDPYEQYF.

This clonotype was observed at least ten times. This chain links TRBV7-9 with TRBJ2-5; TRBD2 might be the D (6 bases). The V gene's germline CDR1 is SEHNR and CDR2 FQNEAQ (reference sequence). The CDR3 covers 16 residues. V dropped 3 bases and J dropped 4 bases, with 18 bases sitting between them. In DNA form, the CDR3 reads TGTGCCAGCAGCTTTTTATGGTCCGGGGGTCGAGAGACCCAGTACTTC. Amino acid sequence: CASSFLWSGGRETQYF.

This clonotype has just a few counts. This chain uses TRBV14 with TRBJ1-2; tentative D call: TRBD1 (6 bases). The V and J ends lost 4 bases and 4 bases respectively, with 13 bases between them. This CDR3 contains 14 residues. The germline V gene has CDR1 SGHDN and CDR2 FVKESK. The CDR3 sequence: CASSPSGARYGYTF. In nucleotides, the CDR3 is TGTGCCAGCAGCCCCTCGGGGGCTCGCTATGGCTACACCTTC.

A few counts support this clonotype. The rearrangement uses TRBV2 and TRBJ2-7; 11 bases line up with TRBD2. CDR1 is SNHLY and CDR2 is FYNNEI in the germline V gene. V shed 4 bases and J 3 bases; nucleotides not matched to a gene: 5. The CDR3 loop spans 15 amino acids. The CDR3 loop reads CASSAPLAGVYEQYF. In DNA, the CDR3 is TGTGCCAGCAGTGCCCCACTAGCGGGAGTCTACGAGCAGTACTTC.

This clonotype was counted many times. The CDR3 loop is CASSSEGYGYTF. CDR3 DNA sequence: TGTGCCAGCAGCTCGGAGGGTTATGGCTACACCTTC. This sequence joins TRBV7-2 and TRBJ1-2; no clear D. V lost 4 bases and J lost 5, with 8 bases in between. The CDR3 contains 12 residues. CDR1 and CDR2 (germline): SGHTA, FQGNSA.

The CDR3 bases are TGTGCCAGCAGCGTAGACTGGGGTGAGACCCAGTACTTC. Its translation: CASSVDWGETQYF. The chain uses TRBV9 and TRBJ2-5; unclear D gene. CDR3 size: 13 residues. V gave up 0 bases and J gave up 5 bases, with 8 bases separating them. The germline V gene has CDR1 SGDLS and CDR2 YYNGEE.

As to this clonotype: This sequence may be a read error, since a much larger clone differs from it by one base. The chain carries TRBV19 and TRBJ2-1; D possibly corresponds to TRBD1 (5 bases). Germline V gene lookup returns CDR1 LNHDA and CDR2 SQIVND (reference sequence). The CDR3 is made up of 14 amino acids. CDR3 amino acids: CVSHGRDSYNEQFF. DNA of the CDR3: TGTGTCAGCCACGGCAGGGACTCCTACAATGAGCAGTTCTTC. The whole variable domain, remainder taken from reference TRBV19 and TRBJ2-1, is DGGITQSPKYLFRKEGQNVTLSCEQNLNHDAMYWYRQDPGQGLRLIYYSQIVNDFQKGDIAEGYSVSREKKESFPLTVTSAQKNPTAFYLCVSHGRDSYNEQFFGPGTRLTVL.

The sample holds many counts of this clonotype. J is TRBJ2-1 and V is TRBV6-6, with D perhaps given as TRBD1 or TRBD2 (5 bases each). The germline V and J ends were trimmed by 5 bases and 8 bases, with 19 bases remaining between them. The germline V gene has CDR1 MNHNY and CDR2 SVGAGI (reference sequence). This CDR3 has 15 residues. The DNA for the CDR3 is TGTGCCAGCAGTATTGAGGTGGGGACCTTCCATGAGCAGTTCTTC. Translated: CASSIEVGTFHEQFF.

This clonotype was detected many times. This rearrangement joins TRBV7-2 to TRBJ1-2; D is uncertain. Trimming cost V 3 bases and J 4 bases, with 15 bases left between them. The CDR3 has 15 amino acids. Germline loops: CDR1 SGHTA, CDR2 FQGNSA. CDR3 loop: CASSFGSLYAYGYTF. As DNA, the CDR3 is TGTGCCAGCAGCTTCGGATCCCTCTATGCCTATGGCTACACCTTC. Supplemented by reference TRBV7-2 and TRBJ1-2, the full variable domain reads GAGVSQSPSNKVTEKGKDVELRCDPISGHTALYWYRQSLGQGLEFLIYFQGNSAPDKSGLPSDRFSAERTGGSVSTLTIQRTQQEDSAVYLCASSFGSLYAYGYTFGSGTRLTVV.

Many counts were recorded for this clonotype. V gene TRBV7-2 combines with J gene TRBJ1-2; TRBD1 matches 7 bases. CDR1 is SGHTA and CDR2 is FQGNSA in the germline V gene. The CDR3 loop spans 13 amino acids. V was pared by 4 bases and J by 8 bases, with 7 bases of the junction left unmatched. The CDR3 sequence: CASSSQGLDGYTF. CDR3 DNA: TGTGCCAGCAGCTCACAGGGGTTAGACGGCTACACCTTC.

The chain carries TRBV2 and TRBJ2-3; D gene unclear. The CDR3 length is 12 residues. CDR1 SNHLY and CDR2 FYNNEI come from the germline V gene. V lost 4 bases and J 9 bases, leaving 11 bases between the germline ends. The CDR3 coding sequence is TGTGCCAGCAGTGGGTCGCCGTCGACGCAGTATTTT. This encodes CASSGSPSTQYF.

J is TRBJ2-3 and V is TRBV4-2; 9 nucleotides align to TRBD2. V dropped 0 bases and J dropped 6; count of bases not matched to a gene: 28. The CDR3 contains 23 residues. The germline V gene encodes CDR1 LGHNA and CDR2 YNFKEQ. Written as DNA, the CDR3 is TGTGCCAGCAGCCAAGATTGGGCCCGGTATCCTACGGTGGAGCGGGGGGTCGCGGATACGCAGTATTTT. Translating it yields CASSQDWARYPTVERGVADTQYF.

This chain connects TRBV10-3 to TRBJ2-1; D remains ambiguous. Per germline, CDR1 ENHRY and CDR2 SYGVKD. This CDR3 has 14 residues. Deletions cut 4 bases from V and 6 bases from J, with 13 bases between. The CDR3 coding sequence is TGTGCCATCAGTGGCCCCACCCCGGGCAATGAGCAGTTCTTC. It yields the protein CAISGPTPGNEQFF.

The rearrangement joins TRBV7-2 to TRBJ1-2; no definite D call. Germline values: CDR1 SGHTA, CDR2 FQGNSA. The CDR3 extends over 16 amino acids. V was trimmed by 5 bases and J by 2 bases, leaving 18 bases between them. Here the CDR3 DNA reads TGTACCAGCAGCCCCCAATCGTCAGGCTCAAACTATGGCTACACCTTC. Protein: CTSSPQSSGSNYGYTF.